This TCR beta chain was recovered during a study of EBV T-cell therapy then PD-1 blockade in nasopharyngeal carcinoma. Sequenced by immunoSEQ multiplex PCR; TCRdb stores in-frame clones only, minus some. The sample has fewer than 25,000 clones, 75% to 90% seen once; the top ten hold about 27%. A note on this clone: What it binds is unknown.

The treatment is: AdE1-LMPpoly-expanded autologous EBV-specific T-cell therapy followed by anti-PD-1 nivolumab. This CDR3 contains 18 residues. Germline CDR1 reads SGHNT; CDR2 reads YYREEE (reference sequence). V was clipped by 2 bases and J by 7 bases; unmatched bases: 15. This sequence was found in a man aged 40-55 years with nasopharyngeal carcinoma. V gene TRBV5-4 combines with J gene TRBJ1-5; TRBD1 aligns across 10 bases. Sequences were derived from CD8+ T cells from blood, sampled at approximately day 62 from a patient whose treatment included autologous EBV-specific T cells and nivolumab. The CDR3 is CASSFFDSGTGAGQPQHF. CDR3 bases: TGTGCCAGCAGCTTTTTCGACTCCGGGACAGGGGCTGGGCAGCCCCAGCATTTT. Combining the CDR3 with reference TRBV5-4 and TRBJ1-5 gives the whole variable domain ETGVTQSPTHLIKTRGQQVTLRCSSQSGHNTVSWYQQALGQGPQFIFQYYREEENGRGNFPPRFSGLQFPNYSSELNVNALELDDSALYLCASSFFDSGTGAGQPQHFGDGTRLSIL.